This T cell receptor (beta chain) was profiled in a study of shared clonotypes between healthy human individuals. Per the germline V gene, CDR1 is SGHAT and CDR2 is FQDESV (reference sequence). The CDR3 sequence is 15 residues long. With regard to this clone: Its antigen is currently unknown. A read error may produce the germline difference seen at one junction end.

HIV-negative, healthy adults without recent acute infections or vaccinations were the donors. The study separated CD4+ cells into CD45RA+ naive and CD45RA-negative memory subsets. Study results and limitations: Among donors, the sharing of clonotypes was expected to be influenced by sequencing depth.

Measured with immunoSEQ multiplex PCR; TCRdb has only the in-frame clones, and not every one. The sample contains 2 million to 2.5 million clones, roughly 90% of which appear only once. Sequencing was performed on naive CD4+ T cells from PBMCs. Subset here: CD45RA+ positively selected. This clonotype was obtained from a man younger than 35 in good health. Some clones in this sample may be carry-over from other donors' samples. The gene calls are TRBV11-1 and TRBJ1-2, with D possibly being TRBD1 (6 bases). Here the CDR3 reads CAGREADSLGYGYTF. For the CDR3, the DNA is TGTGCCGGCAGGGAAGCGGACAGCCTAGGTTATGGCTACACCTTC. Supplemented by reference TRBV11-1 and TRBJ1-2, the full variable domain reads EAEVAQSPRYKITEKSQAVAFWCDPISGHATLYWYRQILGQGPELLVQFQDESVVDDSQLPKDRFSAERLKGVDSTLKIQPAELGDSAMYLCAGREADSLGYGYTFGSGTRLTVV.